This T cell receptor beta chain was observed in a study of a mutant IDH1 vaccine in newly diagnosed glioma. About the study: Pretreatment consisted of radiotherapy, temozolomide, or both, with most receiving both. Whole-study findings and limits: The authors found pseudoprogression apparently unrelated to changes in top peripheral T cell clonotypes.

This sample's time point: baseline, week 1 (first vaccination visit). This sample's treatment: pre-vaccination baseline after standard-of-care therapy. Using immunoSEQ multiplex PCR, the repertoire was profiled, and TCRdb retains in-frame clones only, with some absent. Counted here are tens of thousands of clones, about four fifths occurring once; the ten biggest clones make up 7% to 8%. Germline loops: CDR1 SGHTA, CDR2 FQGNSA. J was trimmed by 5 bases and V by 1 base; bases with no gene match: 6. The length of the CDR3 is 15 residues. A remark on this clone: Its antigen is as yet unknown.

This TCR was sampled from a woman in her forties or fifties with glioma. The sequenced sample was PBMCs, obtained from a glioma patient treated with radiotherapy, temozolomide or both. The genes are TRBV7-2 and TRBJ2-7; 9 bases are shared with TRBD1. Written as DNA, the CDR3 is TGTGCCAGCAGCTTAGAAGGGACAGGGAGGCACGAGCAGTACTTC. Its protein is CASSLEGTGRHEQYF.